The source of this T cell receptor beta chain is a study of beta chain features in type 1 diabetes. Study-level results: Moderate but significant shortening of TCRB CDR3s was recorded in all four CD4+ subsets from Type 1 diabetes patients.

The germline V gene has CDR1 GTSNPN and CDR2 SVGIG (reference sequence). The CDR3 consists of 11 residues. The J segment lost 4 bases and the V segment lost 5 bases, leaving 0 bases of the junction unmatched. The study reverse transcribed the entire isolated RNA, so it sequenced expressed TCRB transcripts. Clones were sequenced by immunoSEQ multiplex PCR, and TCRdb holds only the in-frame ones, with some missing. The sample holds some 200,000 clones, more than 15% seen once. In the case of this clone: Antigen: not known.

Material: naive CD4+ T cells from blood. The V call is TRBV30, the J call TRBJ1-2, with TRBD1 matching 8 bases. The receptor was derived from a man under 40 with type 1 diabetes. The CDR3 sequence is CAWGQGYGYTF. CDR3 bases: TGTGCCTGGGGACAGGGCTATGGCTACACCTTC. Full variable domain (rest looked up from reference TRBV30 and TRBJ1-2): SQTIHQWPATLVQPVGSPLSLECTVEGTSNPNLYWYRQAAGRGLQLLFYSVGIGQISSEVPQNLSASRPQDRQFILSSKKLLLSDSGFYLCAWGQGYGYTFGSGTRLTVV.